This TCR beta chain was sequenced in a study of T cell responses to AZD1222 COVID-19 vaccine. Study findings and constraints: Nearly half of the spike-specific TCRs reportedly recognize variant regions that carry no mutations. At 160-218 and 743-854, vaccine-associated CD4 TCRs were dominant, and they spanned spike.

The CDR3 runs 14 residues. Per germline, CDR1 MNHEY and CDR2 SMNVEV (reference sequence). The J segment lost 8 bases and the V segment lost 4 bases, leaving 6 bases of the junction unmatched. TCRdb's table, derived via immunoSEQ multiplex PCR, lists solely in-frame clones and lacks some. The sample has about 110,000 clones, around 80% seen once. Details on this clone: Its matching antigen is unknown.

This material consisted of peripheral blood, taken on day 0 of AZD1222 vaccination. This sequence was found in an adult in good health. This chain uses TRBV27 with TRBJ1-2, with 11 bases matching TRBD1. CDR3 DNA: TGTGCCAGCAGTTCGGACAGGGGGCGTAGCGGCTACACCTTC. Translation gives CASSSDRGRSGYTF.